This TCR beta chain originates from a study of cytomegalovirus exposure and HLA in healthy donors. Overall study results and limits: Later on, an analysis showed TCR association rates differing by HLA locus, with DRB1 the most and HLA-C the fewest.

In the case of this clone: The antigen is not known.

PCR used 60 Vbeta primers and 13 Jbeta primers. TCRdb's copy holds only in-frame clones and misses some; the assay was immunoSEQ multiplex PCR. Its listing shows approximately 110,000 clones. The CDR3 is 16 residues long. The V end was cut by 1 base, the J end by 4 bases, with 16 bases between. CDR1 and CDR2 from the germline V gene are MGHRA and YSYEKL. Sequences were obtained from PBMCs. This receptor was obtained from a man aged 25-45 years in good health and CMV-seronegative. The chain has TRBV4-1 and TRBJ1-2, with D possibly matching TRBD1 (5 bases). In DNA, the CDR3 is TGCGCCAGCAGCCAAGGTGCACAGGTGTTTAGCTATGGCTACACCTTC. Its translation is CASSQGAQVFSYGYTF.